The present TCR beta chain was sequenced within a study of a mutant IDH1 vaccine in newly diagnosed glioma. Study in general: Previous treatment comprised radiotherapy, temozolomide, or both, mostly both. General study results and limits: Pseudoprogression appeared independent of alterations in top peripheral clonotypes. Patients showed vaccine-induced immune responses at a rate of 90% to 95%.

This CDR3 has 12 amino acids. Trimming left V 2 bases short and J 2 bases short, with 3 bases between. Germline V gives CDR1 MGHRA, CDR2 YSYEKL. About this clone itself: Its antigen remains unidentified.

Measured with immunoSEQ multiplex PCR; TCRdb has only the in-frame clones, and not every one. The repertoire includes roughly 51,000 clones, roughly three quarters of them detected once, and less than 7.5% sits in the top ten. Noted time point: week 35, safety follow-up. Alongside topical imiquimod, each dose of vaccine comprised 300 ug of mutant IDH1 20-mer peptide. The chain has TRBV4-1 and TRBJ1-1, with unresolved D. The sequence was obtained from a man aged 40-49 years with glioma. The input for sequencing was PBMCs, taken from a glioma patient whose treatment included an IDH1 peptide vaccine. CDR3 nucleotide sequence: TGCGCCAGCAGCCAATTTAACACTGAAGCTTTCTTT. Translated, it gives CASSQFNTEAFF.